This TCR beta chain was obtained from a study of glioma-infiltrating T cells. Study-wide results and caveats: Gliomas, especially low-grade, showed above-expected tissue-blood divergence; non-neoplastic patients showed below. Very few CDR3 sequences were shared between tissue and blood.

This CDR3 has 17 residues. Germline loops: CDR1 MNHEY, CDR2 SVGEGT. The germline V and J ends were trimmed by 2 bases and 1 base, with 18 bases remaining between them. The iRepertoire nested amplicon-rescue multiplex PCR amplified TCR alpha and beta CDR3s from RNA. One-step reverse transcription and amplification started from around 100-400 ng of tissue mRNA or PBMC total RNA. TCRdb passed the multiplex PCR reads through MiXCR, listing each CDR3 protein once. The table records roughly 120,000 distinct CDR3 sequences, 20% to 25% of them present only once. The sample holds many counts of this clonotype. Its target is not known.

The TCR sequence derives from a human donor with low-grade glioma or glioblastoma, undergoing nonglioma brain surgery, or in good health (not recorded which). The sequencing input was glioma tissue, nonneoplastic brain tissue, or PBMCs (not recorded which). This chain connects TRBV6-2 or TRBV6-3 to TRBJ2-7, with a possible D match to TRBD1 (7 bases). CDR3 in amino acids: CASSYPSRGRESYEQYF. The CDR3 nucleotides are TGTGCCAGCAGTTACCCGTCAAGGGGGCGGGAATCCTACGAGCAGTACTTC.